This T cell receptor (beta chain) was observed in a study of control samples from healthy donors and cancer patients. Clones were read by immunoSEQ multiplex PCR, and TCRdb kept only the in-frame ones, dropping some. The sample lists 140,000 or so clones; about 94% were seen once. This clonotype was obtained from a man in his sixties with colorectal cancer. The sample was PBMCs.

Written as DNA, the CDR3 is TGTGCCAGCAAAGGACAGGGCATCGGCGAGCAGTACTTC. Protein sequence: CASKGQGIGEQYF. The V and J genes are TRBV6-5 and TRBJ2-7, with 8 bases fitting TRBD1. Germline lookup yields CDR1 MNHEY and CDR2 SVGAGI. The CDR3 contains 13 residues. Trimming removed 7 bases from V and 6 bases from J; junction bases left unmatched: 8.